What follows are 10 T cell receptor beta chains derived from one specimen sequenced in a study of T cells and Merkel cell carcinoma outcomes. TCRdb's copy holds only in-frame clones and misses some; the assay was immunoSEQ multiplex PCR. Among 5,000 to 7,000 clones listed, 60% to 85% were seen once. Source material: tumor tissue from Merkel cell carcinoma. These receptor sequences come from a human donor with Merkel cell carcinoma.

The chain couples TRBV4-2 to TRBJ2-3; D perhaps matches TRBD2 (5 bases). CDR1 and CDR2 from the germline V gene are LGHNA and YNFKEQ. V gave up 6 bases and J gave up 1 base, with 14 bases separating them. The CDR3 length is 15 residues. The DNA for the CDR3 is TGTGCCAGCAGTCGTGAGGGCCTTGGCACAGATACGCAGTATTTT. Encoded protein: CASSREGLGTDTQYF.

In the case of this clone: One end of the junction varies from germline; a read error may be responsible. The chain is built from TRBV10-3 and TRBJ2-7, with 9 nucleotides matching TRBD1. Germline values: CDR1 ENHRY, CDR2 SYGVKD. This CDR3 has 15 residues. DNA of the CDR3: TGTGCCATCAGCGAGTCGATGGACAGGGGACACGAGCAGTACTTC. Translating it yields CAISESMDRGHEQYF.

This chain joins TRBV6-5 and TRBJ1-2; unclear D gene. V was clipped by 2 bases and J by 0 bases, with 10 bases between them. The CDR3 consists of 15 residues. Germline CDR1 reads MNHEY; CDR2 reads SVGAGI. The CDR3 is CASSYHETANYGYTF. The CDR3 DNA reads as TGTGCCAGCAGTTACCACGAAACAGCTAACTATGGCTACACCTTC.

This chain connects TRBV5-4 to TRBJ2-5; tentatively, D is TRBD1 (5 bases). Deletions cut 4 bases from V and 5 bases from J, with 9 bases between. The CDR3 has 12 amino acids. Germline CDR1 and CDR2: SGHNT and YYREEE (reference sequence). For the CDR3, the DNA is TGTGCCAGCAGCCTGAAGGGGGAGACCCAGTACTTC. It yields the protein CASSLKGETQYF.

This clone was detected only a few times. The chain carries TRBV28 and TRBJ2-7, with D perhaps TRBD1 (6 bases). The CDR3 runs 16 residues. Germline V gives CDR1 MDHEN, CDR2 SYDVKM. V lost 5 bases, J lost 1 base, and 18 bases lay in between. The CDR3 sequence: CASSPPLRGISYEQYF. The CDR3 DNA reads TGTGCCAGCAGTCCGCCTTTAAGGGGGATTTCCTACGAGCAGTACTTC.

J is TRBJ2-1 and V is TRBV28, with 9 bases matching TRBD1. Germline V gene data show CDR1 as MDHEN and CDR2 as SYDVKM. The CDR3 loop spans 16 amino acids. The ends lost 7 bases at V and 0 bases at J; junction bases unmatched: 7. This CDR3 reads CASNTATGGSYNEQFF. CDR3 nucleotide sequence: TGTGCCAGCAATACAGCGACAGGGGGCTCCTACAATGAGCAGTTCTTC.

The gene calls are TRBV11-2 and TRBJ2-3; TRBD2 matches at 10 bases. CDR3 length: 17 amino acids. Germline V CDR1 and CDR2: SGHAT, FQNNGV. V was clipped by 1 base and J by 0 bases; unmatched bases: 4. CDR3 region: CASSLAGLATSTDTQYF. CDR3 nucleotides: TGTGCCAGCAGCTTAGCGGGACTAGCGACTAGCACAGATACGCAGTATTTT.

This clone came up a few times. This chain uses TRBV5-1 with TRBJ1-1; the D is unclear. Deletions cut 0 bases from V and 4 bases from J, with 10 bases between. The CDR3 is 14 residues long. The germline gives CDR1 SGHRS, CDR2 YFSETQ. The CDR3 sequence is CASSLGGVFTEAFF. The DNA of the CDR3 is TGCGCCAGCAGCTTGGGGGGTGTGTTCACTGAAGCTTTCTTT.

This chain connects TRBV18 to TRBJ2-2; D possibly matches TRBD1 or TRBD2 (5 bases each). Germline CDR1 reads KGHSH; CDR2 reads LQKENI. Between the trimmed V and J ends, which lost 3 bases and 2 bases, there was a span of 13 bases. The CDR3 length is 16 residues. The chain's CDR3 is CASSPGRATNTGELFF. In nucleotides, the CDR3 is TGTGCCAGCTCACCGGGACGCGCCACAAACACCGGGGAGCTGTTTTTT.

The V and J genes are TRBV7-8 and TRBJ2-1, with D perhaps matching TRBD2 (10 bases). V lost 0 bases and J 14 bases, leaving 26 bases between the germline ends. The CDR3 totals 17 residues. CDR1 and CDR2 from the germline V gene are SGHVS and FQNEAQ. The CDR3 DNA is TGTGCCAGCAGCTTAGCCGTGTGGGACAGGGCTAGCGGGAGAGAGTTCTTC. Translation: CASSLAVWDRASGREFF.